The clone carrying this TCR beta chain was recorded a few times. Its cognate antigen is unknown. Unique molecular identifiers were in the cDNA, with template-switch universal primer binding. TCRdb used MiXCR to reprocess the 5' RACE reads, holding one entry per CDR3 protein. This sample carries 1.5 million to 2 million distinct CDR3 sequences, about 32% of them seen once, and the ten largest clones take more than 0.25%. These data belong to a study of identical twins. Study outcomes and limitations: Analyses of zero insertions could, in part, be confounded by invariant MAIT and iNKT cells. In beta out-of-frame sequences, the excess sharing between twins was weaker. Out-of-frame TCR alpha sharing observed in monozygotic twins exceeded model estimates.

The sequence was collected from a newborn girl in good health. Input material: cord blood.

CDR3 protein: CASSTHSDTQYF. As DNA, the CDR3 is TGTGCCAGCAGTACCCACTCAGATACGCAGTATTTT. The rearrangement uses TRBV28 and TRBJ2-3; D uncertain. The CDR3 consists of 12 residues. Trimming pared 5 bases from V and 4 bases from J, leaving 7 bases between. Germline lookup yields CDR1 MDHEN and CDR2 SYDVKM.